The entry that follows covers one TCR beta chain sequence. Its target antigen remains unknown. Qualities for individual bases were not recorded, and no much larger clone is one base off. Reading from cysteine to phenylalanine, the CDR3 counts 16 amino acids. The CDR3 DNA has 48 bases and is translated from base 1. As encoded in the germline V gene, CDR1 is LGHNA while CDR2 is YSLEER. Trimming at the junction amounts to 1 base on V and 9 bases on J, and the germline ends lie 19 bases apart. The method behind the library was PCR. At the Johns Hopkins FTIC core, DNA from the cultured CD4+ T cells underwent TCR sequencing with the Oncomine TCR Beta short-read assay. The QIAamp micro DNA kit was used to extract genomic DNA from the cultured CD4+ T cells. Oncomine TCR Beta libraries from cultured CD4+ T cells were pooled with unique dual indexes and sequenced on an Illumina iSeq 100. The authors processed their data as follows. Non-productive sequences were filtered out, and CDR3s that did not start with C, did not end with F or W, or were shorter than 7 amino acids were discarded. Antigen-specific clonotypes were identified with the MANAFEST web application by comparing peptide-stimulated wells with reference and other culture wells. To be called positive, a clone needed an FDR below 0.05, an odds ratio above 5, and a productive frequency above 0.1% in at least two of three replicate wells. Cross-reactive clonotypes were defined as significantly expanded in both SARS-CoV-2 spike wells and at least one common cold coronavirus spike condition. Levenshtein distances (stringdist) and unrooted phylogenetic trees (ape) in R version 3.6.1 were used to assess CDR3 homology. The public reads were run again by TCRdb, first through fastp at Q25 and then through MiXCR, and only productive beta chains were kept. All rows with the same CDR3 protein become a single entry with the most common DNA and genes. These V and J calls are TCRdb output, not the study's own analysis. The sample table holds about 10,000 distinct CDR3 sequences, of which about 35% were seen once. The ten largest clones capture 15% of the sample.

This record belongs to a study of vaccination and CD4 T cells after COVID-19 (dated by TCRdb to between 2021 and 2022). General notes on the study: The convalescent cohort comprised six males and four females, including two Hispanic individuals, seven Caucasians, two Asians and one multiracial person. In around nine COVID-19 convalescent patients and a few infection-naive healthy vaccine recipients, the spike-specific CD4+ TCR repertoire before mRNA vaccination was compared with the repertoire after mRNA vaccination. Post-vaccine blood samples were obtained a median of around 74 days after the second vaccine dose, with a range of roughly 13 to 250 days. An earlier paper using these donors assessed, at the TCR clonotype level, memory CD4+ T cell crossreactivity between SARS-CoV-2 and common cold coronavirus spike proteins. For stimulating the cultures, overlapping spike peptide pools were used, derived from SARS-CoV-2 as well as from the common cold coronaviruses HCoV-NL63, HCoV-OC43 and HCoV-229E. As controls, cultures received a CEFX viral epitope pool (the positive control), an HIV-1 Nef peptide pool (the negative control), or no peptide at all. Post-COVID blood samples from convalescent patients were collected a median of about 100 days after diagnosis, with a range of 35 to 161 days. Two doses of either the Pfizer-BioNTech BNT162b2 vaccine (n=8) or the Moderna mRNA-1273 vaccine (n=2) were administered to participants. What the work shows at the level of the full study, not this receptor alone: The number of convalescent patients in the study was relatively small, and the study did not examine early timepoints following natural infection. In convalescent patients, a median around 86% of post-vaccine SARS-CoV-2-reactive clones were detected only after vaccination, suggesting vaccine-specific priming. The median number of SARS-CoV-2-reactive clonotypes rose from around 22 after infection to around 40 after vaccination, but the change was not significant. In convalescent patients, nearly all vaccine-specific clones (304 of 307) were found to be mono-reactive for SARS-CoV-2 spike rather than cross-reactive with common cold coronaviruses.

The treatment or condition label, as the study defines it: approximately 10-day PBMC culture with coronavirus spike peptide pools or control peptides (ViraFEST assay). CD4+ T cells from unexposed donors were collected before the COVID-19 pandemic (2011-2018). The ViraFEST assay was used in the study, in which antigen-specific T cells were expanded with peptide pools and expanded clonotypes were subsequently identified by TCR sequencing. Each well held approximately 2 million PBMCs cultured in IMDM containing roughly 5.4% human AB serum and 10 IU/ml IL-2, with 8.5 to 10 ug/ml peptide pools added. Half of the culture medium was replaced with fresh IL-2-containing medium on days 3 and 7. After 10 to 11 days of culture, CD4+ T cells were isolated by negative selection with the EasySep CD4+ T cell isolation kit. As far as cell numbers permitted, CD4+ T cells from unexposed donors were tested for reactivity against SARS-CoV-2 S and N as well as four spike pools from common cold coronaviruses. PBMCs were separated from whole blood using Ficoll-Paque Plus gradient centrifugation and then either used fresh or cryopreserved at -140C. Triplicate wells were generally used for each culture condition. The leukapheresis product for the unexposed donors was obtained through commercial purchase.

The clonotype originates from a human donor in good health. Source material: CD4+ T cells from blood, cultured in vitro. The chain couples TRBV4-3 to TRBJ2-1; the D gene cannot be named for sure. CDR3 region: CASSQAALSKGGEQFF. The nucleotide sequence is given as TGCGCCAGCAGCCAAGCCGCCCTATCTAAGGGCGGTGAGCAGTTCTTC.